There are a few counts of the clone carrying this T cell receptor beta chain. TCRdb used MiXCR to reprocess the 5' RACE reads, holding one entry per CDR3 protein. The sample includes about 520,000 distinct CDR3 sequences, under 25% seen only once; the top ten take 0.75% to 0.95%. These data come from a study of identical twins. Trimming removed 10 bases from V and 8 bases from J; junction bases left unmatched: 14. The germline V gene encodes CDR1 LNHDA and CDR2 SQIVND (reference sequence). There are 14 residues in the CDR3. These data are also associated with another study on T cells expressing NK-cell markers. That paper notes: Out of eight donors sequenced, seven tested HCMV-seropositive and the remaining one seronegative.

The sequenced sample was CD4+ T cells sorted from blood. This chain connects TRBV19 to TRBJ2-1; 7 nucleotides match TRBD2. The receptor's source is a woman aged 18-29 years in good health. CDR3 in amino acids: CATLQRGEGHEQFF. CDR3 nucleotides: TGTGCCACCCTCCAACGGGGGGAAGGCCATGAGCAGTTCTTC. The full variable domain, its missing parts supplied by reference TRBV19 and TRBJ2-1, is DGGITQSPKYLFRKEGQNVTLSCEQNLNHDAMYWYRQDPGQGLRLIYYSQIVNDFQKGDIAEGYSVSREKKESFPLTVTSAQKNPTAFYLCATLQRGEGHEQFFGPGTRLTVL.